Listed here is a single TCR beta chain. This record comes from a study of blood T cells in healthy people across ages. Primers used in a second PCR of about 7 to 12 cycles were a sample-barcoded 5' primer and a J-beta primer mix. A minimum of 3 million CDR3-containing paired-end reads was obtained for each sample. TCRdb passed the 5' RACE reads through MiXCR, listing each CDR3 protein once. The top ten hold 18% of the sample, which has some 1 million distinct CDR3 sequences, around 43% seen once. This CDR3 spans 18 amino acids. The V and J ends lost 2 bases and 4 bases, in that order; junction bases with no gene match: 11. Germline V lookup: CDR1 SGDLS, CDR2 YYNGEE.

The material sequenced was blood. This receptor was obtained from a woman in her sixties or seventies in good health. V gene TRBV9 combines with J gene TRBJ2-3; TRBD1 matches at 12 bases. CDR3 sequence reads: CASSVGLAGQGAPDTQYF. CDR3 nucleotide sequence: TGTGCCAGCAGCGTTGGATTGGCGGGACAGGGGGCCCCAGATACGCAGTATTTT. Combining the CDR3 with reference TRBV9 and TRBJ2-3 gives the whole variable domain DSGVTQTPKHLITATGQRVTLRCSPRSGDLSVYWYQQSLDQGLQFLIQYYNGEERAKGNILERFSAQQFPDLHSELNLSSLELGDSALYFCASSVGLAGQGAPDTQYFGPGTRLTVL.